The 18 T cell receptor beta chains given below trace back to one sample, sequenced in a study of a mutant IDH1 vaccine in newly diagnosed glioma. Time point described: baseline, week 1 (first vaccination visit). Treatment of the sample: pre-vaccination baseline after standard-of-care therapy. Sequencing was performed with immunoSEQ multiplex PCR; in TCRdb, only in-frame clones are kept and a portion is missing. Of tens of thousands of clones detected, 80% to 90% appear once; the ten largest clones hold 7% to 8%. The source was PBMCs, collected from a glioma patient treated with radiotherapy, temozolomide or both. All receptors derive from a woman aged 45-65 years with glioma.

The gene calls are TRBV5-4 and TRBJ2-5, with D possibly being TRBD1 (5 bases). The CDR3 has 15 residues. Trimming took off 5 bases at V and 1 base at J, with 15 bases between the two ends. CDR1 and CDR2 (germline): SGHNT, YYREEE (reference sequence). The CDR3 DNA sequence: TGTGCCAGCAGGACGGACATAGGAGCCCAAGAGACCCAGTACTTC. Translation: CASRTDIGAQETQYF.

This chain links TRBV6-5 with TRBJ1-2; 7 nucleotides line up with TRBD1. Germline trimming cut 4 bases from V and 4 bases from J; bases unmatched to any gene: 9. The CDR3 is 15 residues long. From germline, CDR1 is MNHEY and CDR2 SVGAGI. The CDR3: CASSSLGQASYGYTF. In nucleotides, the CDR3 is TGTGCCAGCAGTTCGCTCGGACAGGCGAGCTATGGCTACACCTTC.

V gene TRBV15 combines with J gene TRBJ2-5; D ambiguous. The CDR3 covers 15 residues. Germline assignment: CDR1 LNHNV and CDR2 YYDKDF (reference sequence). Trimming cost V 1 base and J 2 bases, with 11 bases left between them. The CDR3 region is CATSRVGRPQETQYF. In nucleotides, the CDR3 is TGTGCCACCAGCAGAGTAGGGCGCCCTCAAGAGACCCAGTACTTC.

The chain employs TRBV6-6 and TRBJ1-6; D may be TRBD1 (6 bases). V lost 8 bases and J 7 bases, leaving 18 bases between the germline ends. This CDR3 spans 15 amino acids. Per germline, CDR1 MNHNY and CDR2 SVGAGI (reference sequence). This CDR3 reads CASSVVGATNSPLHF. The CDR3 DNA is TGTGCCAGCTCGGTAGTGGGGGCGACCAATTCACCCCTCCACTTT.

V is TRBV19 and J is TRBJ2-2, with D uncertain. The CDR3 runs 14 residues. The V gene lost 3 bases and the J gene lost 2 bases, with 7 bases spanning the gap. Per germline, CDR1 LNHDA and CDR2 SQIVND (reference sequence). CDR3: CASSIGRNTGELFF. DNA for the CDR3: TGTGCCAGTAGTATCGGCCGAAACACCGGGGAGCTGTTTTTT. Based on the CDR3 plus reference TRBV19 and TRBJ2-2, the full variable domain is DGGITQSPKYLFRKEGQNVTLSCEQNLNHDAMYWYRQDPGQGLRLIYYSQIVNDFQKGDIAEGYSVSREKKESFPLTVTSAQKNPTAFYLCASSIGRNTGELFFGEGSRLTVL.

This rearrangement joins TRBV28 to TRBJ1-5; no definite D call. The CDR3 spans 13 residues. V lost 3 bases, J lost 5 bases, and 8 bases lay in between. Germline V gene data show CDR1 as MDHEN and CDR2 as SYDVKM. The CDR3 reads CASSFSGDQPQHF. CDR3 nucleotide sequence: TGTGCCAGCAGTTTCTCCGGGGATCAGCCCCAGCATTTT. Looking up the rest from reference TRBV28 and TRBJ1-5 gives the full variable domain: DVKVTQSSRYLVKRTGEKVFLECVQDMDHENMFWYRQDPGLGLRLIYFSYDVKMKEKGDIPEGYSVSREKKERFSLILESASTNQTSMYLCASSFSGDQPQHFGDGTRLSIL.

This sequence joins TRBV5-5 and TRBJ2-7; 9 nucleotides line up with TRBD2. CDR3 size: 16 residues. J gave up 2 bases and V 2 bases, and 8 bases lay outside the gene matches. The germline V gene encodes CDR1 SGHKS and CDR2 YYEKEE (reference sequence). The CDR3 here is CASSFRSGGPAYEQYF. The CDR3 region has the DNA TGTGCCAGCAGCTTCCGTAGCGGGGGCCCAGCCTACGAGCAGTACTTC. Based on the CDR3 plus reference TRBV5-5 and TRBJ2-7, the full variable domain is DAGVTQSPTHLIKTRGQQVTLRCSPISGHKSVSWYQQVLGQGPQFIFQYYEKEERGRGNFPDRFSARQFPNYSSELNVNALLLGDSALYLCASSFRSGGPAYEQYFGPGTRLTVT.

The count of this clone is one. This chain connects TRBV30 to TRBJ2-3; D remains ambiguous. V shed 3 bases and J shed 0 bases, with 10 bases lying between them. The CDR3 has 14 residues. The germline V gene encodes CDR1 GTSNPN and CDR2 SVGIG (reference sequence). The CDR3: CAWRGASSTDTQYF. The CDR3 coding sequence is TGTGCCTGGAGAGGAGCGTCGAGCACAGATACGCAGTATTTT. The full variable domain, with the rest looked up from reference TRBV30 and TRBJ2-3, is SQTIHQWPATLVQPVGSPLSLECTVEGTSNPNLYWYRQAAGRGLQLLFYSVGIGQISSEVPQNLSASRPQDRQFILSSKKLLLSDSGFYLCAWRGASSTDTQYFGPGTRLTVL.

DNA of the CDR3: TGTGCCAGCAGTCCCTACGTTAGCCAGACGAGCGGGGAGCTGTTTTTT. Translated, it gives CASSPYVSQTSGELFF. This chain links TRBV27 with TRBJ2-2; D not resolved. The CDR3 totals 16 residues. Germline-derived CDR1 and CDR2 are MNHEY and SMNVEV (reference sequence). Trimming stripped 5 bases from V and 7 bases from J, with 20 bases between.

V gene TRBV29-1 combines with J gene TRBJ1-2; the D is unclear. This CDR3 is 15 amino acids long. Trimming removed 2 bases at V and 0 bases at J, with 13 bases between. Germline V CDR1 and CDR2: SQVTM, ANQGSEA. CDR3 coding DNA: TGCAGCGTTGAAATGTTTCAGAGAGCTAACTATGGCTACACCTTC. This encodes CSVEMFQRANYGYTF.

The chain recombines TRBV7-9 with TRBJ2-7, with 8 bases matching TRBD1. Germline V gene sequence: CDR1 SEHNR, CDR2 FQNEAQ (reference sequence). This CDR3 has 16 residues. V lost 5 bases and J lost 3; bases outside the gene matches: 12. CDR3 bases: TGTGCCAGCAGCCAAATAACCGGGACAGGTGGCTACGAGCAGTACTTC. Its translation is CASSQITGTGGYEQYF.

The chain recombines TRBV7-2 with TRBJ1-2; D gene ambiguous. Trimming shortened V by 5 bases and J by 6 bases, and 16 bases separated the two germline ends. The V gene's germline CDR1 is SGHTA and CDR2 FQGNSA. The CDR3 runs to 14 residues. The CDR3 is CASSPRQAAHGYTF. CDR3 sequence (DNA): TGTGCCAGCAGCCCCCGTCAAGCCGCCCATGGCTACACCTTC.

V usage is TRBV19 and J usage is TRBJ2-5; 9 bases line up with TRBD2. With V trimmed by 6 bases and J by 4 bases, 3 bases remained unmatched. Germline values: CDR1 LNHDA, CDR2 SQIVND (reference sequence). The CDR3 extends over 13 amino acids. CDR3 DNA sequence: TGTGCCAGTAGGGCGGGGGGGGTAGAGACCCAGTACTTC. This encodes CASRAGGVETQYF.

The DNA of the CDR3 is TGCGCCAGCAGCTTGCAGACAGAAAACTATGGCTACACCTTC. Residues: CASSLQTENYGYTF. The chain uses TRBV5-1 and TRBJ1-2; D may be TRBD1 (5 bases). V dropped 1 base and J dropped 2 bases, with 9 bases sitting between them. This CDR3 contains 14 residues. Germline lookup yields CDR1 SGHRS and CDR2 YFSETQ. The complete variable domain, with remaining parts taken from reference TRBV5-1 and TRBJ1-2, reads KAGVTQTPRYLIKTRGQQVTLSCSPISGHRSVSWYQQTPGQGLQFLFEYFSETQRNKGNFPGRFSGRQFSNSRSEMNVSTLELGDSALYLCASSLQTENYGYTFGSGTRLTVV.

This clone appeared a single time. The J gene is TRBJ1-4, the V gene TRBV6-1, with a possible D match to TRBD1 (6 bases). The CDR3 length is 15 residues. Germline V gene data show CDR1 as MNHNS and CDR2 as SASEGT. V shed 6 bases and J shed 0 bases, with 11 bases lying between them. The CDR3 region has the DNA TGTGCCAGCAGGCCAAGGGGGGCAACTAATGAAAAACTGTTTTTT. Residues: CASRPRGATNEKLFF.

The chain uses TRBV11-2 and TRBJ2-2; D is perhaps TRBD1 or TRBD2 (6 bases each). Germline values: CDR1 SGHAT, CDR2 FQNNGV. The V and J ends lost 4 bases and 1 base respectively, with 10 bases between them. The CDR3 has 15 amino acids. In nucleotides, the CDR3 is TGTGCCAGCAGCTGGGCGGGACAGAACACCGGGGAGCTGTTTTTT. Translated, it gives CASSWAGQNTGELFF.

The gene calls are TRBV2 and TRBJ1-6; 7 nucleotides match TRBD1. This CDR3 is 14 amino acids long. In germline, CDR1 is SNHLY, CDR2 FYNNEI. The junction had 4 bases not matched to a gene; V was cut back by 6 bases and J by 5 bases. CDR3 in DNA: TGTGCCAGCAGCAATACAGGGGATAATTCACCCCTCCACTTT. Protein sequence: CASSNTGDNSPLHF.

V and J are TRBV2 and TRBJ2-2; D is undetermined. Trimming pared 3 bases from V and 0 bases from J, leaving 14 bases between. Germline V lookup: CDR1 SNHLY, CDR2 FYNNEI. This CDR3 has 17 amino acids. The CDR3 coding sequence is TGTGCCAGCAGTGAGGCCGCCCCCAACGCGAACACCGGGGAGCTGTTTTTT. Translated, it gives CASSEAAPNANTGELFF.